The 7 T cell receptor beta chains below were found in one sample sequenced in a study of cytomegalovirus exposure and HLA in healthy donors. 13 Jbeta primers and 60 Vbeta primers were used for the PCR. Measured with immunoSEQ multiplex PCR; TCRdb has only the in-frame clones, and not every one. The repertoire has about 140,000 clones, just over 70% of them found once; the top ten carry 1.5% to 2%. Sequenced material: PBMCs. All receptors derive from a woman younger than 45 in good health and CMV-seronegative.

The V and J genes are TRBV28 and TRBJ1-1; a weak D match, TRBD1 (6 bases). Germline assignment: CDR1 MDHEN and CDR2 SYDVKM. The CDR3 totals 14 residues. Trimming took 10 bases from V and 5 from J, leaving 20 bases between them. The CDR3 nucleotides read TGTGCCACCTCTAAGGGGGGGAGGGGGACTGAAGCTTTCTTT. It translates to CATSKGGRGTEAFF.

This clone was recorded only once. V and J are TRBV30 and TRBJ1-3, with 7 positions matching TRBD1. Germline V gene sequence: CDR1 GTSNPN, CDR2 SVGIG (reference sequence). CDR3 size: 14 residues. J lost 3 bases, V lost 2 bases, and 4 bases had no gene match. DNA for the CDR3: TGTGCCTGGAGTCCAGACAGGGTTGGAAACACCATATATTTT. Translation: CAWSPDRVGNTIYF.

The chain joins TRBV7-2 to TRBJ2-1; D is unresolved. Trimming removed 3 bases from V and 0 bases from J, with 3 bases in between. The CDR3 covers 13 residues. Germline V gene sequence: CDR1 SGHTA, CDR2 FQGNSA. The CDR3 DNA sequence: TGTGCCAGCAGCTTTAGCTCCTACAATGAGCAGTTCTTC. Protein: CASSFSSYNEQFF.

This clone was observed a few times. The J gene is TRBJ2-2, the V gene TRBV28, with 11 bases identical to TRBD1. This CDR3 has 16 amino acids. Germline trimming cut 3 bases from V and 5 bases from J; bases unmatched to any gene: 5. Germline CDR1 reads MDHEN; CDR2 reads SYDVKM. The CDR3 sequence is CASSLGDRGGTGELFF. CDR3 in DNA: TGTGCCAGCAGTTTGGGGGACAGGGGGGGGACCGGGGAGCTGTTTTTT.

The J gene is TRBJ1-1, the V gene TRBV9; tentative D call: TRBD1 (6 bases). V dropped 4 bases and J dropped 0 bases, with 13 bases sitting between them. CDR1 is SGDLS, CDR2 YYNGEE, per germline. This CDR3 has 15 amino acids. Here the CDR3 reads CASSPWTAMNTEAFF. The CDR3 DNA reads TGTGCCAGCAGCCCGTGGACAGCCATGAACACTGAAGCTTTCTTT.

CDR3 loop: CASKPAGTSSYNEQFF. In DNA form, the CDR3 reads TGTGCCAGCAAACCGGCGGGCACGAGCTCCTACAATGAGCAGTTCTTC. V gene TRBV28 combines with J gene TRBJ2-1, with D maybe TRBD2 (5 bases). The germline V gene encodes CDR1 MDHEN and CDR2 SYDVKM. Deletions cut 7 bases from V and 0 bases from J, with 16 bases between. This CDR3 has 16 amino acids.

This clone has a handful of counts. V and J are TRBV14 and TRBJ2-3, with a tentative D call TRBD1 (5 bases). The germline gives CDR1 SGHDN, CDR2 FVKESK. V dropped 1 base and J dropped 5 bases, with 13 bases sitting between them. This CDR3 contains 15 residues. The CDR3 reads CASSQGAGSVDTQYF. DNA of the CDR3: TGTGCCAGCAGCCAAGGGGCAGGGTCGGTAGATACGCAGTATTTT.